This section outlines one T cell receptor beta chain sequence together with its context. Its matching antigen is unknown. This entry is derived from a study of CD8+ T cells in alopecia areata. Study overall: Among treated patients, oral tofacitinib was administered at 5 to 10 mg twice daily.

Germline V lookup: CDR1 MNHEY, CDR2 SMNVEV (reference sequence). The CDR3 totals 13 residues. Trimming shortened V by 6 bases and J by 6 bases, and 14 bases separated the two germline ends. RNA extraction and reverse transcription yielded cDNA as sequencing template. Only in-frame clones appear in the TCRdb table, and some are missing; sequencing was by immunoSEQ multiplex PCR. The sample holds 150,000 to 200,000 clones, less than 80% seen once. Treatment given: oral pan-JAK inhibitor, 5-10 mg twice daily. Study findings and constraints: While patients received tofacitinib, many expanded lesional clones remained present in scalp and blood. Mice gave a clearer picture of TCR sharing than patients did, possibly for HLA-related reasons.

The V and J genes are TRBV27 and TRBJ1-2, with D perhaps matching TRBD1 (6 bases). This specimen consisted of CD4+ T cells sorted from blood, obtained at week 24, from a patient treated with tofacitinib. The source of this sequence is a human donor with alopecia areata. CDR3 residues: CASSPRGAHGYTF. The DNA of the CDR3 is TGTGCCAGCAGCCCTAGGGGGGCCCATGGCTACACCTTC.